The 20 T cell receptor beta chains below come from one sample, sequenced in a study of beta chain features in type 1 diabetes (dated 2018 in TCRdb). The method was the immunoSEQ multiplex PCR assay. The entire isolated RNA was reverse transcribed using the High Capacity cDNA Reverse Transcription Kit, and thus expressed TCRB transcripts were sequenced. What TCRdb holds here is the immuneACCESS table cut down to in-frame rearrangements. Part of the clones is not present; checked against another copy, under half of the missing clones reflect an unresolved V gene, and the others are unexplained. Present in this sample are 500,000 to 700,000 clones, roughly 15% of which were seen just once. The top ten clonotypes cover around 0.095% of the sample. The material sequenced was naive CD4+ T cells from blood. Explained via the paper, the cell subset or site label denotes: true naive CD4+ T cells. The receptor source for this set is a young man in good health.

The chain has TRBV19 and TRBJ2-1; 7 bases match TRBD2. J lost 12 bases, V lost 10 bases, and 21 bases had no gene match. CDR1 LNHDA and CDR2 SQIVND come from the germline V gene (reference sequence). The CDR3 is 15 residues long. The CDR3 DNA is TGTGCCACTAAGCGGGCTAGCGGAGCCCGGGGGGTGCAGTTCTTC. Its translation: CATKRASGARGVQFF.

For this clone: One base away lies a much larger clone, so this may be a sequencing read error. This chain uses TRBV4-2 with TRBJ2-7, with D hard to call. CDR3 length equals 12 residues. CDR1 LGHNA and CDR2 YNFKEQ come from the germline V gene. The V end lost 5 bases, the J end lost 0 bases, and 5 bases lay between the germline ends. The CDR3 loop reads CASSGDSYEQYF. The CDR3 DNA follows: TGTGCCAGCAGCGGGGACTCCTACGAGCAGTACTTC.

This clone appeared a few times. The chain recombines TRBV9 with TRBJ2-6; 8 nucleotides line up with TRBD1. Germline CDR1 is SGDLS and CDR2 is YYNGEE. The V and J ends lost 1 base and 0 bases, in that order; junction bases with no gene match: 9. The CDR3 is 19 residues long. This CDR3 is CASSVSGGRGLSGANVLTF. CDR3 nucleotides: TGTGCCAGCAGCGTAAGCGGTGGCAGGGGGCTCTCTGGGGCCAACGTCCTGACTTTC.

V is TRBV9 and J is TRBJ2-1, with unresolved D. Trimming cost V 0 bases and J 3 bases, with 10 bases left between them. This CDR3 is 15 amino acids long. CDR1 SGDLS and CDR2 YYNGEE come from the germline V gene. The CDR3 DNA sequence: TGTGCCAGCAGCGTAGGAATGGGTTTCTACAATGAGCAGTTCTTC. This gives the protein CASSVGMGFYNEQFF. Filled out from reference TRBV9 and TRBJ2-1, the complete variable domain reads DSGVTQTPKHLITATGQRVTLRCSPRSGDLSVYWYQQSLDQGLQFLIQYYNGEERAKGNILERFSAQQFPDLHSELNLSSLELGDSALYFCASSVGMGFYNEQFFGPGTRLTVL.

This clone was found a few times. The gene calls are TRBV28 and TRBJ2-5, with TRBD1 matching 7 bases. Germline values: CDR1 MDHEN, CDR2 SYDVKM. The CDR3 spans 13 residues. Germline trimming cut 5 bases from V and 6 bases from J; bases unmatched to any gene: 6. The CDR3 region is CASSPRQGKTQYF. CDR3 coding DNA: TGTGCCAGCAGTCCCCGACAGGGAAAGACCCAGTACTTC.

This clone has more than one count but fewer than ten. J is TRBJ2-1 and V is TRBV4-1; TRBD1 agrees at 8 bases. This CDR3 contains 17 residues. J gave up 4 bases and V 0 bases, and 8 bases lay outside the gene matches. The germline gives CDR1 MGHRA, CDR2 YSYEKL. CDR3 loop: CASSQDRNRGVYNEQFF. Here the CDR3 DNA reads TGCGCCAGCAGCCAAGATCGGAACAGGGGGGTATACAATGAGCAGTTCTTC.

This clone was detected a few times. The CDR3 bases are TGTGCCAGTAGGGGAAGCGGGCCCACCGGGCAGTTCTTC. Its translation is CASRGSGPTGQFF. This sequence joins TRBV19 and TRBJ2-1; a weak D match, TRBD2 (6 bases). V gave up 6 bases and J gave up 12 bases, with 18 bases separating them. Germline loops: CDR1 LNHDA, CDR2 SQIVND (reference sequence). CDR3 size: 13 residues. Supplemented by reference TRBV19 and TRBJ2-1, the full variable domain reads DGGITQSPKYLFRKEGQNVTLSCEQNLNHDAMYWYRQDPGQGLRLIYYSQIVNDFQKGDIAEGYSVSREKKESFPLTVTSAQKNPTAFYLCASRGSGPTGQFFGPGTRLTVL.

This clone was recorded a few times. V usage is TRBV9 and J usage is TRBJ1-1, with D hard to call. The CDR3 is made up of 13 amino acids. V was trimmed by 4 bases and J by 4 bases, leaving 11 bases between them. The V gene's germline CDR1 is SGDLS and CDR2 YYNGEE. The CDR3 spells CASSPPGATEAFF. The CDR3, as DNA: TGTGCCAGCAGCCCCCCGGGTGCCACTGAAGCTTTCTTT.

This clone appeared a few times. The CDR3 is CASSPRLSGYEQYF. The CDR3 DNA reads TGTGCCAGCAGCCCGAGACTCAGCGGTTACGAGCAGTACTTC. This chain connects TRBV14 to TRBJ2-7, with TRBD2 as a possible D gene (5 bases). The CDR3 has 14 amino acids. Germline V lookup: CDR1 SGHDN, CDR2 FVKESK. V was clipped by 4 bases and J by 4 bases, with 14 bases between them. The full variable domain, with the rest looked up from reference TRBV14 and TRBJ2-7, is EAGVTQFPSHSVIEKGQTVTLRCDPISGHDNLYWYRRVMGKEIKFLLHFVKESKQDESGMPNNRFLAERTGGTYSTLKVQPAELEDSGVYFCASSPRLSGYEQYFGPGTRLTVT.

The chain has TRBV7-9 and TRBJ2-3; TRBD1 matches at 8 bases. Germline V gene lookup returns CDR1 SEHNR and CDR2 FQNEAQ (reference sequence). V shed 4 bases and J 6 bases; nucleotides not matched to a gene: 9. The CDR3 extends over 15 amino acids. This CDR3 reads CASSSGTGSMDTQYF. The CDR3 DNA reads as TGTGCCAGCAGCTCCGGGACAGGCTCAATGGATACGCAGTATTTT.

In its sample, this clone was seen once. The J gene is TRBJ1-1, the V gene TRBV18; TRBD1 agrees at 7 bases. The CDR3 covers 16 residues. In germline, CDR1 is KGHSH, CDR2 LQKENI. The V and J ends lost 5 bases and 0 bases, in that order; junction bases with no gene match: 9. The CDR3 sequence: CASSGRTGAMNTEAFF. DNA of the CDR3: TGTGCCAGCTCAGGCCGGACAGGCGCGATGAACACTGAAGCTTTCTTT.

This clone was found a few times. V is TRBV10-3 and J is TRBJ2-1; D tentatively reads TRBD1 or TRBD2 (6 bases each). V was pared by 8 bases and J by 3 bases, with 17 bases between. This CDR3 spans 15 amino acids. The germline V gene has CDR1 ENHRY and CDR2 SYGVKD. The CDR3 loop reads CAIARTAGSYNEQFF. CDR3 sequence (DNA): TGTGCCATCGCGAGGACAGCGGGTAGCTACAATGAGCAGTTCTTC.

This sequence joins TRBV28 and TRBJ2-5; D remains unclear. Trimming took off 3 bases at V and 3 bases at J, with 14 bases between the two ends. The CDR3 totals 15 residues. Germline-derived CDR1 and CDR2 are MDHEN and SYDVKM. The CDR3 here is CASSLGRIFKETQYF. The CDR3 region has the DNA TGTGCCAGCAGTTTGGGCAGGATTTTCAAAGAGACCCAGTACTTC.

The gene calls are TRBV18 and TRBJ2-2; 7 bases line up with TRBD1. The CDR3 contains 16 residues. Germline assignment: CDR1 KGHSH and CDR2 LQKENI. V gave up 2 bases and J gave up 1 base; unmatched junction bases: 4. For the CDR3, the DNA is TGTGCCAGCTCACCAACAGGGGCTAGGAACACCGGGGAGCTGTTTTTT. Translated, it gives CASSPTGARNTGELFF.

V is TRBV6-6 and J is TRBJ2-2, with 9 bases identical to TRBD1. Per germline, CDR1 MNHNY and CDR2 SVGAGI (reference sequence). V lost 6 bases, J lost 6 bases, and 2 bases stayed unmatched. This CDR3 is 13 amino acids long. In nucleotides, the CDR3 is TGTGCCAGCAGCGACAGGGGGGCCGGGGAGCTGTTTTTT. Translating it yields CASSDRGAGELFF.

The chain combines TRBV15 with TRBJ2-2; TRBD1 matches 8 bases. The CDR3 loop spans 19 amino acids. V shed 4 bases and J 4 bases; nucleotides not matched to a gene: 17. Germline V gene sequence: CDR1 LNHNV, CDR2 YYDKDF (reference sequence). The CDR3 DNA reads as TGTGCCACCAGCATCTTATGGGACAGGTTGGCGTCGGTCACCGGGGAGCTGTTTTTT. Protein sequence: CATSILWDRLASVTGELFF.

This chain connects TRBV5-4 to TRBJ2-5, with D perhaps TRBD1 (5 bases). The CDR3 is made up of 15 amino acids. Germline CDR1 and CDR2: SGHNT and YYREEE (reference sequence). V was clipped by 2 bases and J by 0 bases, with 11 bases between them. The CDR3, as DNA: TGTGCCAGCAGCTTAATGTCAGGGTACCAAGAGACCCAGTACTTC. This encodes CASSLMSGYQETQYF.

The chain links TRBV5-1 to TRBJ2-5; D ambiguous. The germline gives CDR1 SGHRS, CDR2 YFSETQ. The CDR3 totals 12 residues. V lost 0 bases and J 4 bases, leaving 4 bases between the germline ends. The CDR3 bases are TGCGCCAGCAGCTTGGAAACAGAGACCCAGTACTTC. Its protein is CASSLETETQYF.

This clone was detected only a few times. The rearrangement uses TRBV27 and TRBJ2-7; 10 bases align to TRBD1. The CDR3 covers 17 residues. The V and J ends lost 5 bases and 6 bases, in that order; junction bases with no gene match: 16. Germline values: CDR1 MNHEY, CDR2 SMNVEV (reference sequence). This CDR3 reads CASSRLNLGTGALEQYF. The CDR3 DNA sequence: TGTGCCAGCAGTCGACTCAACCTCGGGACAGGGGCTCTCGAGCAGTACTTC.

The sample holds a few counts of this clone. The J gene is TRBJ2-3, the V gene TRBV5-6; maybe TRBD2 (5 bases). The ends were cut back, 7 bases at V and 3 bases at J, with 18 bases in the middle. CDR3 size: 15 residues. Germline V gene lookup returns CDR1 SGHDT and CDR2 YYEEEE. In DNA form, the CDR3 reads TGTGCCAGCGCGGGCGGGCTCCAAGGGACAGATACGCAGTATTTT. The encoded protein is CASAGGLQGTDTQYF.